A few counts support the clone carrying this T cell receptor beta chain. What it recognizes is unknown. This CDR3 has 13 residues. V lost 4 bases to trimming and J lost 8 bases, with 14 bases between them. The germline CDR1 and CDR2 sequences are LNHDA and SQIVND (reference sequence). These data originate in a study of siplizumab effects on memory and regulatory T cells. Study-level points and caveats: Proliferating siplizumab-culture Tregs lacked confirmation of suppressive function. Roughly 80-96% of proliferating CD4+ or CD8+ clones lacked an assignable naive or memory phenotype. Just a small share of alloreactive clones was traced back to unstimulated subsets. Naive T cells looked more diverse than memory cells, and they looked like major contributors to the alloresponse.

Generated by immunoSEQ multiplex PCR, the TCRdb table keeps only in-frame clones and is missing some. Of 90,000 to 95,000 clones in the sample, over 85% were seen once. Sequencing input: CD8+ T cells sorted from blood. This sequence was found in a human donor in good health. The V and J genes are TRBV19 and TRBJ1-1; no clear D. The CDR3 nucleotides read TGTGCCAGTAGTAGGACGGACTGGGAAGAAGCTTTCTTT. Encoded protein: CASSRTDWEEAFF.